What follows are 27 T cell receptor beta chains derived from one specimen sequenced in a study of blood T cell repertoires in COVID-19. Only in-frame clones appear in the TCRdb table, and some are missing; sequencing was by immunoSEQ multiplex PCR. The sample contains 180,000 or so clones, 80% to 90% of which appear only once. Sample: peripheral blood. These receptors were obtained from a man in his 60s with acute or convalescent COVID-19.

The table lists this clone with a few counts. The chain joins TRBV10-3 to TRBJ2-1; D might be TRBD2 (5 bases). CDR1 and CDR2 (germline): ENHRY, SYGVKD. The CDR3 has 15 residues. The V end lost 6 bases, the J end lost 5 bases, and 17 bases lay between the germline ends. DNA of the CDR3: TGTGCCATCAGGGGCCTAGCCACATCCGACAATGAGCAGTTCTTC. Translated, it gives CAIRGLATSDNEQFF.

The rearrangement joins TRBV18 to TRBJ1-4, with D perhaps TRBD1 (5 bases). CDR3 size: 17 residues. Germline V gene data show CDR1 as KGHSH and CDR2 as LQKENI. V lost 3 bases and J 6 bases, leaving 20 bases between the germline ends. In nucleotides, the CDR3 is TGTGCCAGCTCACCCGCCTGGGGGGGACCGGTCGATGAAAAACTGTTTTTT. Its protein is CASSPAWGGPVDEKLFF.

The chain couples TRBV12-3 or TRBV12-4 to TRBJ1-1, with TRBD1 matching 7 bases. The CDR3 is 13 residues long. V lost 6 bases to trimming and J lost 5 bases; unmatched junction nucleotides: 6. The CDR3 DNA sequence: TGTGCCAGCAGAAGGGACAGTGGGACTGAAGCTTTCTTT. Protein sequence: CASRRDSGTEAFF.

This clone turned up a few times. The chain couples TRBV28 to TRBJ2-7, with TRBD1 matching 9 bases. Germline loops: CDR1 MDHEN, CDR2 SYDVKM. The V and J ends lost 7 bases and 6 bases, in that order; junction bases with no gene match: 10. This CDR3 comprises 14 residues. CDR3 protein: CASITGGASREQYF. CDR3 sequence (DNA): TGTGCCAGCATCACAGGGGGCGCGTCCCGCGAGCAGTACTTC.

The chain carries TRBV9 and TRBJ2-1; TRBD2 matches at 11 bases. The CDR3 length is 20 residues. The J segment lost 1 base and the V segment lost 0 bases, leaving 12 bases of the junction unmatched. Germline V gene data show CDR1 as SGDLS and CDR2 as YYNGEE. CDR3 coding DNA: TGTGCCAGCAGCGTAGCCGTCCTAGCGGGAGGAGGGTCTTCCTACAATGAGCAGTTCTTC. This sequence encodes CASSVAVLAGGGSSYNEQFF.

The chain joins TRBV6-6 to TRBJ2-1; D is perhaps TRBD1 (5 bases). The CDR3 is 13 amino acids. Germline V gene lookup returns CDR1 MNHNY and CDR2 SVGAGI (reference sequence). V was trimmed by 8 bases and J by 10 bases, leaving 18 bases between them. In DNA, the CDR3 is TGTGCCAGCTCGCAGGGCGTTATTGGGGAGCAGTTCTTC. It encodes CASSQGVIGEQFF.

The gene calls are TRBV2 and TRBJ1-2; D ambiguous. Germline CDR1 and CDR2: SNHLY and FYNNEI. The V end lost 4 bases, the J end lost 9 bases, and 15 bases lay between the germline ends. This CDR3 comprises 13 residues. The CDR3: CASSVRTSKSYTF. The CDR3 DNA is TGTGCCAGCAGTGTAAGGACTTCAAAGAGCTACACCTTC.

This clone was detected only a few times. The genes are TRBV23-1 and TRBJ1-2, with a tentative D call TRBD1 (6 bases). TRBV23-1 is an open reading frame whose function is uncertain. V dropped 0 bases and J dropped 7 bases, with 18 bases sitting between them. The CDR3 runs to 16 residues. This CDR3 is CASSQSAGGPGGGYTF. The CDR3 DNA reads as TGCGCCAGCAGTCAATCGGCGGGGGGCCCCGGGGGTGGCTACACCTTC.

This chain uses TRBV18 with TRBJ2-1; 7 bases align to TRBD2. Per germline, CDR1 KGHSH and CDR2 LQKENI. The ends lost 1 base at V and 4 bases at J; junction bases unmatched: 7. The CDR3 has 16 amino acids. The CDR3 reads CASSPLIAGRYNEQFF. The CDR3 nucleotides are TGTGCCAGCTCACCACTCATAGCGGGCCGATACAATGAGCAGTTCTTC.

The V call is TRBV9, the J call TRBJ2-5; 7 bases fit TRBD2. The CDR3 contains 16 residues. The V gene's germline CDR1 is SGDLS and CDR2 YYNGEE. The J segment lost 0 bases and the V segment lost 7 bases, leaving 12 bases of the junction unmatched. The CDR3 here is CASGRLAETYQETQYF. The CDR3 DNA reads TGTGCCAGCGGTCGTCTAGCGGAGACGTACCAAGAGACCCAGTACTTC.

The CDR3 nucleotides read TGTGCCAGCAGCATGACTAGCGGGAGCGAGACCCAGTACTTC. Its translation is CASSMTSGSETQYF. The V and J genes are TRBV2 and TRBJ2-5; 12 nucleotides agree with TRBD2. Germline CDR1 SNHLY, CDR2 FYNNEI. With V trimmed by 6 bases and J by 5 bases, 4 bases remained unmatched. The CDR3 totals 14 residues.

The CDR3 DNA reads as TGTGCCAGCAGCAACGGGGGACAGGGGCCCTACGAGCAGTACTTC. It yields the protein CASSNGGQGPYEQYF. The V and J genes are TRBV11-2 and TRBJ2-7, with 10 bases fitting TRBD1. The CDR3 length is 15 residues. Trimming removed 5 bases from V and 2 bases from J; junction bases left unmatched: 6. Per germline, CDR1 SGHAT and CDR2 FQNNGV.

The chain recombines TRBV28 with TRBJ2-4, with D hard to call. The V gene lost 5 bases and the J gene lost 0 bases, with 11 bases spanning the gap. The CDR3 is 15 residues long. CDR1 is MDHEN and CDR2 is SYDVKM in the germline V gene. The CDR3 DNA sequence: TGTGCCAGCAGTCCACCTAGTATAGCCAAAAACATTCAGTACTTC. Residues: CASSPPSIAKNIQYF.

This rearrangement joins TRBV30 to TRBJ1-6; a possible D gene is TRBD1 (5 bases). Per germline, CDR1 GTSNPN and CDR2 SVGIG (reference sequence). The CDR3 consists of 18 residues. V lost 2 bases and J 0 bases, leaving 17 bases between the germline ends. The CDR3 is CAWSMGLNEGSYNSPLHF. In nucleotides, the CDR3 is TGTGCCTGGAGTATGGGACTCAACGAGGGCTCCTATAATTCACCCCTCCACTTT. Full variable domain (remainder filled in from reference TRBV30 and TRBJ1-6): SQTIHQWPATLVQPVGSPLSLECTVEGTSNPNLYWYRQAAGRGLQLLFYSVGIGQISSEVPQNLSASRPQDRQFILSSKKLLLSDSGFYLCAWSMGLNEGSYNSPLHFGNGTRLTVT.

The chain joins TRBV24-1 to TRBJ2-1, with 12 bases identical to TRBD2. In germline, CDR1 is KGHDR, CDR2 SFDVKD. The CDR3 loop spans 14 amino acids. With V trimmed by 7 bases and J by 5 bases, 2 bases remained unmatched. CDR3 coding DNA: TGTGCCACCAGCCCTAGCGGGAGGGACAATGAGCAGTTCTTC. This gives the protein CATSPSGRDNEQFF.

A single count supports this clone. The chain links TRBV5-1 to TRBJ2-3; 8 bases agree with TRBD1. The V gene's germline CDR1 is SGHRS and CDR2 YFSETQ. This CDR3 is built from 14 residues. V was pared by 4 bases and J by 2 bases, with 3 bases of the junction left unmatched. The CDR3 spells CASSRDRTTDTQYF. CDR3 sequence (DNA): TGCGCCAGCAGCCGGGACAGGACCACAGATACGCAGTATTTT.

In this sample, this clone turned up a few times. The genes are TRBV28 and TRBJ2-7; 8 nucleotides agree with TRBD2. Germline loops: CDR1 MDHEN, CDR2 SYDVKM. J gave up 3 bases and V 8 bases, and 6 bases lay outside the gene matches. This CDR3 has 13 residues. Written as DNA, the CDR3 is TGTGCCAGCGAAGCGGGAGTTCGCTACGAGCAGTACTTC. Protein sequence: CASEAGVRYEQYF.

As for this clone: An end of the junction does not agree with germline; a read error may underlie this. This chain connects TRBV27 to TRBJ2-7; the match to TRBD1 covers 9 bases. CDR3 size: 15 residues. Germline lookup yields CDR1 MNHEY and CDR2 SMNVEV (reference sequence). CDR3 sequence reads: CASRLEGQGFYEQYF. For the CDR3, the DNA is TGTGCCAGCCGTTTAGAGGGACAGGGATTCTACGAGCAGTACTTC.

CDR3 nucleotides: TGTGCCAGCAGCTTAGGGCTGCCTCCGGAGACCCAGTACTTC. It yields the protein CASSLGLPPETQYF. J is TRBJ2-5 and V is TRBV11-2; D not certain. This CDR3 has 14 amino acids. V lost 1 base and J lost 5, with 11 bases in between. Per the germline V gene, CDR1 is SGHAT and CDR2 is FQNNGV.

In its sample, this clone was seen once. V gene TRBV9 combines with J gene TRBJ2-7, with TRBD2 identical over 11 bases. CDR1 and CDR2 from the germline V gene are SGDLS and YYNGEE. This CDR3 comprises 17 residues. The J segment lost 0 bases and the V segment lost 3 bases, leaving 8 bases of the junction unmatched. CDR3 bases: TGTGCCAGCAGCGCCCGGGCGGGACTAGCGGACTCCTACGAGCAGTACTTC. This sequence encodes CASSARAGLADSYEQYF.

The J gene is TRBJ1-5, the V gene TRBV18, with 9 positions matching TRBD1. Germline CDR1 KGHSH, CDR2 LQKENI. V shed 3 bases, J shed 1 base, and the junction held 10 bases outside the gene matches. The CDR3 consists of 18 residues. In DNA form, the CDR3 reads TGTGCCAGCTCACCTCCGGGACAGGGCTTCGGGAGCAATCAGCCCCAGCATTTT. Protein: CASSPPGQGFGSNQPQHF.

The rearrangement links TRBV7-2 to TRBJ2-1; TRBD2 matches at 8 bases. Germline lookup yields CDR1 SGHTA and CDR2 FQGNSA. Trimming at V came to 1 base and at J to 2 bases, leaving 4 bases not matched to a gene. The length of the CDR3 is 16 residues. The CDR3 DNA sequence: TGTGCCAGCAGCTTAGGAATACTAGCGGCCTACAATGAGCAGTTCTTC. This codes for CASSLGILAAYNEQFF.

This chain connects TRBV3-1 (or the pseudogene TRBV3-2) to TRBJ1-4; D may be TRBD1 (6 bases). Trimming pared 5 bases from V and 4 bases from J, leaving 14 bases between. The CDR3 has 15 amino acids. Germline values: CDR1 LGHDT, CDR2 YNNKEL (reference sequence). Written as DNA, the CDR3 is TGTGCCAGCAGCAAATGGACAGACCTTAATGAAAAACTGTTTTTT. Its translation: CASSKWTDLNEKLFF.

The genes are TRBV3-1 (or the pseudogene TRBV3-2) and TRBJ1-3; a weak D match, TRBD1 (6 bases). Germline CDR1 is LGHDT and CDR2 is YNNKEL (reference sequence). Trimming pared 0 bases from V and 3 bases from J, leaving 9 bases between. This CDR3 has 15 amino acids. The CDR3 DNA reads TGTGCCAGCAGCCAAGATACAGGGCTTGGAAACACCATATATTTT. As protein: CASSQDTGLGNTIYF.

This rearrangement joins TRBV10-2 to TRBJ1-2, with 9 nucleotides matching TRBD1. The germline V gene encodes CDR1 WSHSY and CDR2 SAAADI. J was trimmed by 5 bases and V by 4 bases; bases with no gene match: 17. CDR3 length: 18 residues. The CDR3 spells CASSGKTGGEGSGYGYTF. CDR3 DNA sequence: TGCGCCAGCAGTGGGAAGACAGGGGGAGAAGGGTCAGGGTATGGCTACACCTTC.

The chain combines TRBV14 with TRBJ1-2, with TRBD1 as a possible D gene (5 bases). This CDR3 has 13 amino acids. Germline V gives CDR1 SGHDN, CDR2 FVKESK. V lost 3 bases to trimming and J lost 2 bases, with 7 bases between them. CDR3 in amino acids: CASSHGHNYGYTF. Written as DNA, the CDR3 is TGTGCCAGCAGCCACGGACACAACTATGGCTACACCTTC.

The chain employs TRBV29-1 and TRBJ2-7, with 14 positions matching TRBD2. CDR3 length: 17 amino acids. V shed 5 bases, J shed 5 bases, and the junction held 14 bases outside the gene matches. Germline values: CDR1 SQVTM, CDR2 ANQGSEA. CDR3 region: CSVKQGGTSGRQNEQYF. In DNA form, the CDR3 reads TGCAGCGTTAAACAGGGGGGGACTAGCGGGAGACAGAACGAGCAGTACTTC.